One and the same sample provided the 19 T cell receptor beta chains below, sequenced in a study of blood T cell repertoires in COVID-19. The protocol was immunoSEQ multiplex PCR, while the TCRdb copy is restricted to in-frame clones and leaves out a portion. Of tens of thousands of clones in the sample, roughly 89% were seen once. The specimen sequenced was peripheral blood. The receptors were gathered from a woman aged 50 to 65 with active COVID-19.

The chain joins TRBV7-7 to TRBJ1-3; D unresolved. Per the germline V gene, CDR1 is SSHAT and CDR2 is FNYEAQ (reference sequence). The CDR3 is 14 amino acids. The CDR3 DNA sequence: TGTGCTAGGTCGATCTCACCTAGAAGAAACACCATATATTTT. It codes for CARSISPRRNTIYF.

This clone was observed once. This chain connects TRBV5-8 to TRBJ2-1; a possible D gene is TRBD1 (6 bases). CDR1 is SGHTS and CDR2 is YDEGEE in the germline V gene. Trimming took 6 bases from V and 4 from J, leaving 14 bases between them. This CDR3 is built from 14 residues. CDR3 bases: TGTGCCAGCACTCAAGGACAGAAGTACAATGAGCAGTTCTTC. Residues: CASTQGQKYNEQFF.

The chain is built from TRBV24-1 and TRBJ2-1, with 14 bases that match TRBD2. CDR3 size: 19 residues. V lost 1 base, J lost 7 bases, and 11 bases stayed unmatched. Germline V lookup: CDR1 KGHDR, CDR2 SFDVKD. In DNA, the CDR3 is TGTGCCACCAGTGATTTAAAACCGACGGGACTAGCGGGAGAGAATGAGCAGTTCTTC. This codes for CATSDLKPTGLAGENEQFF.

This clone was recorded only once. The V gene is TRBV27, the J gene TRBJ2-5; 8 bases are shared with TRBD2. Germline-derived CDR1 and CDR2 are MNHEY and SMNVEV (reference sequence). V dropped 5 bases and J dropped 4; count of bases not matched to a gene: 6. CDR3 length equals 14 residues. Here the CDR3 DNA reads TGTGCCAGCAGTAGCGGGAGAGGGAGAGAGACCCAGTACTTC. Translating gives CASSSGRGRETQYF.

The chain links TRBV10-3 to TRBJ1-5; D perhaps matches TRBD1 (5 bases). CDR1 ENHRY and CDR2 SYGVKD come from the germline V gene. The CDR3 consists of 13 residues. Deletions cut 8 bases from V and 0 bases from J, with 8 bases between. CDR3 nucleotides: TGTGCCATCGGGGGGATTAGCAATCAGCCCCAGCATTTT. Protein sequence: CAIGGISNQPQHF.

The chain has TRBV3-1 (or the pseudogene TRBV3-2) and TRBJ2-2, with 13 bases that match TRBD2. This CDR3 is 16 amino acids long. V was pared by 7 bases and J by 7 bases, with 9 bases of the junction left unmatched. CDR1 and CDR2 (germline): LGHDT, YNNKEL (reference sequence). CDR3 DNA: TGTGCCAGCACCGGACTAGCGGGAGTAGAGGGCGGGGAGCTGTTTTTT. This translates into CASTGLAGVEGGELFF.

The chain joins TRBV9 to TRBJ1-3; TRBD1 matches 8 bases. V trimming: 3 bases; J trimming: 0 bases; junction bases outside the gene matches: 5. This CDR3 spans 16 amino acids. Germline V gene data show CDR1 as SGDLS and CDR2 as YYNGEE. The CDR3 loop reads CASSADRANSGNTIYF. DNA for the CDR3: TGTGCCAGCAGCGCGGACAGGGCCAACTCTGGAAACACCATATATTTT.

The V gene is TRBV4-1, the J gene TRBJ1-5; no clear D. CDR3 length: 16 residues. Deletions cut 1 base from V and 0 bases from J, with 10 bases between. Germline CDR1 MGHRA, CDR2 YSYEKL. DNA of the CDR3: TGCGCCAGCAGCCAAGCTCTGAGGGTTAGCAATCAGCCCCAGCATTTT. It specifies CASSQALRVSNQPQHF.

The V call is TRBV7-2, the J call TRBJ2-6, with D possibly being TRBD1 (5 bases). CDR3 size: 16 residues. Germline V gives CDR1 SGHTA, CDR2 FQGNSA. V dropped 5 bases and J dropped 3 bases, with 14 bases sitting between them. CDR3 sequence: CASSPQAGIGANVLTF. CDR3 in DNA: TGTGCCAGCAGCCCCCAGGCAGGGATTGGGGCCAACGTCCTGACTTTC.

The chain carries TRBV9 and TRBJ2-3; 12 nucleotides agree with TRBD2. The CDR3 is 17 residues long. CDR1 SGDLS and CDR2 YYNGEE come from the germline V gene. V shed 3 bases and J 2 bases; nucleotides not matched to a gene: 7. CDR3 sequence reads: CASSEGGLAGLTDTQYF. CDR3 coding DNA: TGTGCCAGCAGCGAGGGGGGACTAGCGGGCCTCACAGATACGCAGTATTTT.

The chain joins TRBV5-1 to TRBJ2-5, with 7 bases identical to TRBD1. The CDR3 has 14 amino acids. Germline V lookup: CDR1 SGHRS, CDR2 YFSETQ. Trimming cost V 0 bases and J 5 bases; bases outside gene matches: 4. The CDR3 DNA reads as TGCGCCAGCAGCTTGGACAGGGGCGGTGAGACCCAGTACTTC. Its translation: CASSLDRGGETQYF.

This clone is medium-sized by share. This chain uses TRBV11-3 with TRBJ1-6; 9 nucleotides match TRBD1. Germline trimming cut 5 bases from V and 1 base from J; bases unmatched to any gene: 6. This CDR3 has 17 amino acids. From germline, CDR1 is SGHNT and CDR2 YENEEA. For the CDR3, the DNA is TGTGCCAGCAGCCTCCGGGACAGGGATTCCTATAATTCACCCCTCCACTTT. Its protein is CASSLRDRDSYNSPLHF.

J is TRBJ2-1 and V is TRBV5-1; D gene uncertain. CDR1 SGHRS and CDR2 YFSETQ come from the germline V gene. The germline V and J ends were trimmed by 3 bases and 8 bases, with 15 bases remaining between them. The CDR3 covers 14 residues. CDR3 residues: CASSSEVLDHEQFF. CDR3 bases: TGCGCCAGCAGCTCGGAAGTTCTAGACCATGAGCAGTTCTTC.

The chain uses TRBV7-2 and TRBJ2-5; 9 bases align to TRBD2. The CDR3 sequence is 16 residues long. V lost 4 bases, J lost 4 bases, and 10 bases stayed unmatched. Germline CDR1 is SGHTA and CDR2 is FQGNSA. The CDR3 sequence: CASSSGGSGSGETQYF. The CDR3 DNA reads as TGTGCCAGCAGCTCAGGGGGTAGCGGGAGTGGAGAGACCCAGTACTTC.

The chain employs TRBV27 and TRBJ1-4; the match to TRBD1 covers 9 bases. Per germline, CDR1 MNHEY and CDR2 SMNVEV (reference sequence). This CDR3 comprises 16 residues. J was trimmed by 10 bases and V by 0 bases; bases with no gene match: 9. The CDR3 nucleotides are TGTGCCAGCAGTTTATCCTCAACAGGGGGCCGAGGAAAACTGTTTTTT. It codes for CASSLSSTGGRGKLFF.

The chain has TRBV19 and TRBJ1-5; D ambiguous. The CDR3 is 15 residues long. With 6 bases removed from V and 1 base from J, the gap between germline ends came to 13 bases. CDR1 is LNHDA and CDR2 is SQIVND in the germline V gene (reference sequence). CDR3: CASSLALGSNQPQHF. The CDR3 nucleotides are TGTGCCAGTAGCCTCGCGCTCGGGAGCAATCAGCCCCAGCATTTT. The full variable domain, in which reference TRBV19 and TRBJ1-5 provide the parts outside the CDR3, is DGGITQSPKYLFRKEGQNVTLSCEQNLNHDAMYWYRQDPGQGLRLIYYSQIVNDFQKGDIAEGYSVSREKKESFPLTVTSAQKNPTAFYLCASSLALGSNQPQHFGDGTRLSIL.

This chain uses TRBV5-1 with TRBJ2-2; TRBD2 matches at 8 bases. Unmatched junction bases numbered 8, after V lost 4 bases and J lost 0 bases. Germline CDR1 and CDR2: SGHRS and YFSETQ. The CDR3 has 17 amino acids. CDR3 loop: CASSQTTSDPNTGELFF. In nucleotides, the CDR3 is TGCGCCAGCAGCCAGACGACTAGCGATCCGAACACCGGGGAGCTGTTTTTT.

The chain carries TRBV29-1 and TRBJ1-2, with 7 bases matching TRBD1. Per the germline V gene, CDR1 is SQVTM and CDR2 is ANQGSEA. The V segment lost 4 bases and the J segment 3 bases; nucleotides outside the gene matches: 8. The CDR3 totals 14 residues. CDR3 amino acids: CSVADRAEYYGYTF. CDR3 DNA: TGCAGCGTTGCAGACAGGGCCGAATACTATGGCTACACCTTC.

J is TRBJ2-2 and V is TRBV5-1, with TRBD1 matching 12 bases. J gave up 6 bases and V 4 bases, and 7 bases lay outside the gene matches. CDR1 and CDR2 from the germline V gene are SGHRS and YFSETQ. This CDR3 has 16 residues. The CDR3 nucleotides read TGCGCCAGCAGCATTTCCGGGACAGGGGGCCCCGGGGAGCTGTTTTTT. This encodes CASSISGTGGPGELFF.